These T cell receptor beta chains were read from a single sample in a study of CD8 T cells in ankylosing spondylitis. One entry per CDR3 protein results from TCRdb running MiXCR on the 5' RACE reads. The sample includes about 360,000 distinct CDR3 sequences, roughly 14% of them seen just once. What was sequenced was blood, either unsorted or a sorted T cell fraction (not recorded which). Receptor source: a male donor with ankylosing spondylitis or in good health (not recorded which). CDR3s leave out the opening cysteine and the closing phenylalanine or tryptophan. Fields, in order: J gene, V gene, D gene, CDR3 protein. D genes are given only for firm matches.

j_gene: TRBJ1-4; v_gene: TRBV18; d_gene: .; CDR3aa: ASSPSSGEKLF
j_gene: TRBJ2-1; v_gene: TRBV3-1; d_gene: .; CDR3aa: ASSQGALSYNEQF
j_gene: TRBJ1-1; v_gene: TRBV5-1; d_gene: .; CDR3aa: ASSLGADKAF
j_gene: TRBJ2-2; v_gene: TRBV27; d_gene: .; CDR3aa: ASTTGTIAPGELF
j_gene: TRBJ1-1; v_gene: TRBV20-1; d_gene: TRBD1; CDR3aa: SARDYRGGTEAF
j_gene: TRBJ2-3; v_gene: TRBV20-1; d_gene: TRBD1; CDR3aa: SATLDRGGDTQY
j_gene: TRBJ1-2; v_gene: TRBV27; d_gene: TRBD1; CDR3aa: ASSSEQGVLLNYGYT
j_gene: TRBJ2-7; v_gene: TRBV11-3; d_gene: .; CDR3aa: ASSPGHVMREQY
j_gene: TRBJ2-7; v_gene: TRBV6-1; d_gene: TRBD1; CDR3aa: ASKPGQSYEQY
j_gene: TRBJ2-5; v_gene: TRBV20-1; d_gene: TRBD2; CDR3aa: SARSLILAGQETQY
j_gene: TRBJ2-5; v_gene: TRBV12-3/TRBV12-4; d_gene: .; CDR3aa: ASSFGQRETQY
j_gene: TRBJ2-1; v_gene: TRBV5-1; d_gene: TRBD2; CDR3aa: ASSLEGLAGASYNEQF
j_gene: TRBJ2-4; v_gene: TRBV5-1; d_gene: .; CDR3aa: ASSLVGGLAKNIQY
j_gene: TRBJ1-5; v_gene: TRBV27; d_gene: .; CDR3aa: ASSYSAYQPQH